This T cell receptor (beta chain) was profiled in a study of blood T cell repertoires in COVID-19. Study background: Some COVID-19 samples were acute and others convalescent; all came from the United States, Italy and Spain. T cells, B-cell-depleted T cells, or PBMCs supplied cDNA or gDNA.

Trimming cost V 2 bases and J 4 bases, with 27 bases left between them. Germline V gene sequence: CDR1 KGHSH, CDR2 LQKENI. The CDR3 is 20 residues long. This clone has just one count. Clones were sequenced by immunoSEQ multiplex PCR, and TCRdb holds only the in-frame ones, with some missing. The sample includes more than 85,000 clones, approximately 79% of them seen just once. This chain connects TRBV18 to TRBJ2-1; D is possibly TRBD1 (6 bases). The sequencing sample was made of peripheral blood. This TCR came from a woman aged 80 or older with active or convalescent COVID-19. The CDR3 sequence: CASSPGAGERRMSYYNEQFF. Written as DNA, the CDR3 is TGTGCCAGCTCACCAGGGGCAGGGGAGCGACGAATGTCCTATTACAATGAGCAGTTCTTC.